What follows describes a single T cell receptor beta chain. The sample comes from a study of technical replicates of blood from a handful of donors. The method was immunoSEQ multiplex PCR; TCRdb's version includes in-frame clones alone and lacks a portion of them. The sample lists some 70,000 clones; less than 98% were seen once. V was cut by 4 bases and J by 5 bases, with 12 bases left in between. The CDR3 extends over 13 amino acids. The germline V gene encodes CDR1 SGHRS and CDR2 YFSETQ. The sequence came from a human donor in good health. Material for sequencing was T cells isolated from PBMCs. The V and J genes are TRBV5-1 and TRBJ1-2; a weak D match, TRBD1 (6 bases). CDR3 amino acids: CASSLSTGYGYTF. CDR3 DNA sequence: TGCGCCAGCAGCCTTTCTACAGGGTATGGCTACACCTTC.